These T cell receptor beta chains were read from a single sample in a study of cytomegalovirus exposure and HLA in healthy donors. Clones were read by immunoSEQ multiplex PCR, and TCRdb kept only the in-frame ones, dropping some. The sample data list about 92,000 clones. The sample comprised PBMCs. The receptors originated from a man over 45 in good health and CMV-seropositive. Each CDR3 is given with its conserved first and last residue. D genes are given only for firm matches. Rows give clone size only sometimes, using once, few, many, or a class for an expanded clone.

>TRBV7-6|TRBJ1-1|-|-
TGTGCCAGCAGCTTACAGGGCCACACTGAAGCTTTCTTT
CASSLQGHTEAFF
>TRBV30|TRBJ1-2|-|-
TGTGCCTGGAGTATGGGGCGCTTGGATGGCTACACCTTC
CAWSMGRLDGYTF
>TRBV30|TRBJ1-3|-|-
TGTGCCTGGAAAGACAGTTACTCTGGAAACACCATATATTTT
CAWKDSYSGNTIYF
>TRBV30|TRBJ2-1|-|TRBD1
TGTGCCTGGAGGGGACAGGGGGACTCCTACAATGAGCAGTTCTTC
CAWRGQGDSYNEQFF
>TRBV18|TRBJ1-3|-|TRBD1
TGTGCCAGCTCATTGGGACAGCAGGCTGGAAACACCATATATTTT
CASSLGQQAGNTIYF
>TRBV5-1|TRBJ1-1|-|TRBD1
TGCGCCAGCAGCGGACAGGGGGGGAACACTGAAGCTTTCTTT
CASSGQGGNTEAFF
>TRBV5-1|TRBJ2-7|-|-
TGCGCCAGCAGCTTTACAGTTTCCTACGAGCAGTACTTC
CASSFTVSYEQYF
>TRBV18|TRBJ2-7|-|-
TGTGCCAGCTCAAGTCAGGGCGGCTACGAGCAGTACTTC
CASSSQGGYEQYF
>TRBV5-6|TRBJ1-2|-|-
TGTGCCAGCAGCTTTGGGAGGGATTATGGCTACACCTTC
CASSFGRDYGYTF
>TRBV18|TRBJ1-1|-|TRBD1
TGTGCCAGCTCACCGTTGGGACAGGGAGGAACTGAAGCTTTCTTT
CASSPLGQGGTEAFF
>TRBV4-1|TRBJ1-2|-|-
TGCGCCAGCTCGGGTCTTCGGAGCTATGGCTACACCTTC
CASSGLRSYGYTF
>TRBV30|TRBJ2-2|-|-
TGTGCCTGGAGTCCTCAGGGGACCGGGGAGCTGTTTTTT
CAWSPQGTGELFF
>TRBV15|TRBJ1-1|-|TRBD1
TGTGCCACCAGCAGAGGAGGGGGCGCGGGGTACACTGAAGCTTTCTTT
CATSRGGGAGYTEAFF
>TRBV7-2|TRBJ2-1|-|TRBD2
TGTGCCAGCAGCGAGCGACTAGCGGGAGTCTATGAGCAGTTCTTC
CASSERLAGVYEQFF
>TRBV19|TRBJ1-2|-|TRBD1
TGTGCCAGTGGGTTGGGACAGGGCCATTACTATGGCTACACCTTC
CASGLGQGHYYGYTF
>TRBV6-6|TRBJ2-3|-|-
TGTGCCAGCAGTTACCTGCCAGGTAGTCGAGAAGATACGCAGTATTTT
CASSYLPGSREDTQYF
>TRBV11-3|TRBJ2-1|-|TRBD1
TGTGCCAGCAGCATGCGGACAGGGTGGGATGAGCAGTTCTTC
CASSMRTGWDEQFF
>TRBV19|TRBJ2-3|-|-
TGTGCCAGTAGTATAGTTCAGGGTGGCACAGATACGCAGTATTTT
CASSIVQGGTDTQYF
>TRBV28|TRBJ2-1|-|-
TGTGCCAGCAGTTTGGGAGTAGCGGCTTACAATGAGCAGTTCTTC
CASSLGVAAYNEQFF
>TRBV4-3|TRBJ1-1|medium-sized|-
TGCGCCAGCAGCCAACCTGGGGCGGGGGGGGACACTGAAGCTTTCTTT
CASSQPGAGGDTEAFF
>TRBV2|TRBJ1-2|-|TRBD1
TGTGCCAGCAGTGAATGGGGGACAGGGATTTCGGACTATGGCTACACCTTC
CASSEWGTGISDYGYTF
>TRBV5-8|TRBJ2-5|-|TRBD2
TGTGCCAGCAGCGGGGGACTAGCGGGAGGGGAGACCCAGTACTTC
CASSGGLAGGETQYF